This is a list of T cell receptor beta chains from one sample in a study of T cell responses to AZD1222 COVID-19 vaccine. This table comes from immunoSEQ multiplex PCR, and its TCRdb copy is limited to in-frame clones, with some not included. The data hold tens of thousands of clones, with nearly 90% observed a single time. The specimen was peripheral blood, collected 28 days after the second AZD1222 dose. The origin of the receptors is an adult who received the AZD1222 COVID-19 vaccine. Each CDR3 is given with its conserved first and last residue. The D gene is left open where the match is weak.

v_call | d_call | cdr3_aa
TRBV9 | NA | CASSGPMPGAGGYTF
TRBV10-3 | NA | CAISDYLLNSPLHF
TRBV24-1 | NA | CATSDLQGSETQYF
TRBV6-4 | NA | CASKGSANTGELFF
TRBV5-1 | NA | CASSTGEQNTEAFF
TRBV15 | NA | CATSRALKDGLGNTIYF
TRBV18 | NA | CASSPDLGNEQFF
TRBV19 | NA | CATGDIGLRNTEAFF
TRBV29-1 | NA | CSVVWQRGGFGTKNIQYF
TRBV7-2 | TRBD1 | CASSYRRDSYYNEQFF
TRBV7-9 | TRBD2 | CASSLVSGSADTQYF
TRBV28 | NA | CASSPTPVGNTIYF
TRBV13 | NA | CASSLRFGDTNNEQFF
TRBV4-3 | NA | CASSQEYRDWYYEQYF
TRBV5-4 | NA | CASSQPADTQYF
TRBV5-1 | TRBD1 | CASSLGTGANYGYTF
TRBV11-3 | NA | CASSSPFSVEQFF
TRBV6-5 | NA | CASSYSRTPVYEQYF
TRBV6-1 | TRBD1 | CASSDGTGDYEQYF
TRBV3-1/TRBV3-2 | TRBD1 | CASSQDGATGRGYTF
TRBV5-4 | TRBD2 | CASSIAGGPQETQYF
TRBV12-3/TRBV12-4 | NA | CASSYDRGELFF
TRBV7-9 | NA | CASSLLRGAGSPLHF
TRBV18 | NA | CASSPGGPQAHGYTF
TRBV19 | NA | CASSSRSSYNSPLHF
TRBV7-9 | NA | CASSLISNEQFF
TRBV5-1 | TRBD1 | CASSLAGTANTGELFF
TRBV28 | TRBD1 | CASSSTGDLTDTQYF
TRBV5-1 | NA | CASSLQGTGELFF